This T cell receptor (beta chain) is drawn from a study of CD8 T cells in Susac syndrome. The authors reverse transcribed 0.5 to 1 ug RNA with random hexamers. Multiplex PCR with immunoSEQ amplified the TCR beta CDR3 across 54 Vbeta and 13 Jbeta. TCRdb passed the immunoSEQ multiplex PCR reads through MiXCR, listing each CDR3 protein once. The sample records more than 55,000 distinct CDR3 sequences, 96% being singletons. CD8+ and CD4+ T cells circulating in blood were sequenced for TCR beta. Relapsing-remitting disease, either stable or active, was present in the multiple sclerosis controls, who were treatment-naive patients. Negative isolation yielded the CD8+ and CD4+ T cells, while FACS enriched the TEMRA cells. The sequence was collected from a human donor with multiple sclerosis. Specimen: CD4+ T cells from PBMCs.

The CDR3 DNA sequence: TGCAGCGTTGAAGGGCCGGCGGGCACCGGGGAGCTGTTTTTT. Its translation is CSVEGPAGTGELFF. This chain links TRBV29-1 with TRBJ2-2, with D tentatively TRBD2 (5 bases). Germline V CDR1 and CDR2: SQVTM, ANQGSEA. V gave up 1 base and J gave up 4 bases, with 10 bases separating them. CDR3 size: 14 residues.